Shown below are 19 T cell receptor beta chains from a single sample sequenced in a study of tumor and adjacent non-tumor tissue in lung cancer. The library came from three nested PCR rounds adapted from ARM-PCR protocols. TCRdb fed the multiplex PCR reads into MiXCR, producing one record per CDR3 protein. The sample lists about 110,000 distinct CDR3 sequences, about 75% occurring once. No cell sorting was done before RNA was extracted from the tissue. The specimen sequenced was lung tumor tissue. All receptors come from a woman aged 60 to 75 with non-small cell lung cancer.

This clonotype is termed medium-sized. The gene calls are TRBV6-5 and TRBJ2-2; weak D call: TRBD1 (5 bases). V was pared by 5 bases and J by 0 bases, with 7 bases between. CDR3 length: 14 residues. CDR1 and CDR2 from the germline V gene are MNHEY and SVGAGI. The DNA for the CDR3 is TGTGCCAGCAGTCGACAGCCGAACACCGGGGAGCTGTTTTTT. This translates into CASSRQPNTGELFF.

The chain recombines TRBV20-1 with TRBJ1-1; possibly TRBD1 for D (6 bases). V was pared by 5 bases and J by 5 bases, with 18 bases between. This CDR3 is built from 14 residues. The germline V gene encodes CDR1 DFQATT and CDR2 SNEGSKA (reference sequence). The CDR3 region is CSAGRGTRRTEAFF. For the CDR3, the DNA is TGCAGTGCTGGGAGGGGGACAAGGAGGACTGAAGCTTTCTTT.

Of note for this clonotype: Mismatch with germline at one junction end may stem from a read error. The chain links TRBV4-2 to TRBJ2-1; 7 bases match TRBD1. CDR3 length equals 15 residues. CDR1 is LGHNA, CDR2 YNFKEQ, per germline. The CDR3 region has the DNA TGTCCCAGCAACCAAGATCTTTACAGGGGAAGTGAGCAGTTCTTC. Translating gives CPSNQDLYRGSEQFF.

Details on this clonotype: A junction end diverges from the germline sequence, so it may reflect a read error. The CDR3 loop reads CGAREQGGLDGCTF. CDR3 bases: TGCGGTGCTAGAGAACAGGGGGGATTGGACGGCTGCACCTTC. The gene calls are TRBV20-1 and TRBJ1-2, with 8 bases matching TRBD1. Germline CDR1 and CDR2: DFQATT and SNEGSKA (reference sequence). The CDR3 consists of 14 residues.

This clonotype was counted a few times. A read error may account for a junction end that differs from germline. The chain joins TRBV11-2 to TRBJ1-6; no firm D call. The germline V gene has CDR1 SGHAT and CDR2 FQNNGV. The CDR3 covers 14 residues. CDR3 DNA sequence: TGTGCCAACAGCTTAGAAGCAAGTAATTTACACCTCCACTTT. This sequence encodes CANSLEASNLHLHF. The entire variable domain, with the rest obtained from reference TRBV11-2 and TRBJ1-6, is as follows: EAGVAQSPRYKIIEKRQSVAFWCNPISGHATLYWYQQILGQGPKLLIQFQNNGVVDDSQLPKDRFSAERLKGVDSTLKIQPAKLEDSAVYLCANSLEASNLHLHFGNGTRLTVT.

The chain is built from TRBV4-3 and TRBJ2-3; TRBD1 matches 7 bases. The CDR3 loop spans 16 amino acids. Germline V gene lookup returns CDR1 LGHNA and CDR2 YSLEER. J was trimmed by 4 bases and V by 3 bases; bases with no gene match: 10. CDR3 bases: TGCGCCAGCAGCCACCCCGGGACAGACGTTTCAGATACGCAGTATTTT. It codes for CASSHPGTDVSDTQYF.

The rearrangement links TRBV11-3 to TRBJ1-1; D is unclear. The length of the CDR3 is 14 residues. V shed 8 bases and J shed 11 bases, with 24 bases lying between them. Germline V CDR1 and CDR2: SGHNT, YENEEA. Written as DNA, the CDR3 is TGTGCCAGCCAGGCCCAGGATTTGAACACTAACGCTTTCTTT. Amino acids: CASQAQDLNTNAFF.

Only one count was recorded for this clonotype. Given the absence of the conserved phenylalanine or tryptophan at the CDR3 end, a read error is likely. The rearrangement uses TRBV6-1 and TRBJ2-6; TRBD2 agrees at 7 bases. Germline loops: CDR1 MNHNS, CDR2 SASEGT. The CDR3 covers 15 residues. The CDR3 bases are TGTGCCAGCAGCCCCCAAACCGGGGGGACCAATGTCCTGACTTTA. Amino acids: CASSPQTGGTNVLTL.

This chain links TRBV24-1 with TRBJ2-5, with 7 bases identical to TRBD1. This CDR3 comprises 15 residues. V lost 2 bases, J lost 5 bases, and 7 bases stayed unmatched. Germline CDR1 is KGHDR and CDR2 is SFDVKD. The CDR3 sequence is CATSDSVQGRETQYF. The CDR3 DNA is TGTGCCACCAGTGATTCCGTACAGGGGCGGGAGACCCAGTACTTC.

The chain couples TRBV29-1 to TRBJ1-1, with no clear D. V gave up 3 bases and J gave up 11 bases, with 19 bases separating them. The germline gives CDR1 SQVTM, CDR2 ANQGSEA. CDR3 size: 13 residues. This chain's CDR3 is CSVETAMNNQAFF. CDR3 nucleotide sequence: TGCAGCGTTGAGACCGCCATGAACAATCAGGCTTTCTTT. Using reference TRBV29-1 and TRBJ1-1 for the parts outside the CDR3, the full variable domain is SAVISQKPSRDICQRGTSLTIQCQVDSQVTMMFWYRQQPGQSLTLIATANQGSEATYESGFVIDKFPISRPNLTFSTLTVSNMSPEDSSIYLCSVETAMNNQAFFGQGTRLTVV.

As for this clonotype: One base away lies a much larger clone, so this may be a sequencing read error. V gene TRBV4-3 combines with J gene TRBJ2-2; no clear D. Germline CDR1 LGHNA, CDR2 YSLEER. The germline V and J ends were trimmed by 10 bases and 0 bases, with 15 bases remaining between them. The CDR3 contains 15 residues. CDR3: CANSVGPSNTGELFF. DNA of the CDR3: TGCGCCAACAGTGTCGGACCCTCGAACACCGGGGAGCTGTTTTTT.

This clonotype has at least ten counts. V and J are TRBV6-1 and TRBJ1-3, with D hard to call. Per germline, CDR1 MNHNS and CDR2 SASEGT. The CDR3 length is 16 residues. V was shortened by 8 bases and J by 0 bases, with 17 bases between the two germline ends. CDR3 amino acids: CASSPQAGSSGNTIYF. In nucleotides, the CDR3 is TGTGCCAGCTCGCCCCAAGCCGGCAGCTCTGGAAACACCATATATTTT.

To note about this clonotype: A much larger clone lies one base from this, so it may be a read error. The chain recombines TRBV4-2 with TRBJ2-6, with D possibly matching TRBD2 (7 bases). The CDR3 is 16 residues long. Germline CDR1 and CDR2: LGHNA and YNFKEQ. The CDR3 DNA is TGTGCCAGCAGCCAAGATGATCTGGGGGGGGCCAACTTCCTGACTTTC. The encoded protein is CASSQDDLGGANFLTF.

On this clonotype itself: Mismatch with germline at one junction end may stem from a read error. The rearrangement uses TRBV6-5 and TRBJ2-7, with a weak D call TRBD2 (5 bases). Germline V gene lookup returns CDR1 MNHEY and CDR2 SVGAGI. This CDR3 has 17 residues. The CDR3 sequence is CATRTTLSATLTYEQYF. Here the CDR3 DNA reads TGTGCCACTCGCACCACACTTAGCGCGACCCTGACCTACGAGCAGTATTTC.

This clonotype has a handful of counts. One end of the junction fails to match germline, which may point to a read error. V and J are TRBV11-1 and TRBJ2-7; 9 nucleotides match TRBD1. In germline, CDR1 is SGHAT, CDR2 FQDESV (reference sequence). The CDR3 loop spans 16 amino acids. CDR3: CASSLAGQGGPYEHYF. The CDR3 DNA reads as TGTGCCAGCAGCTTGGCGGGACAGGGTGGACCCTACGAGCATTACTTC.

Note on this clonotype: A read error may explain this, as a much larger clone is one base away. J is TRBJ2-7 and V is TRBV5-4, with D maybe TRBD2 (6 bases). Germline-derived CDR1 and CDR2 are SGHNT and YYREEE (reference sequence). This CDR3 comprises 14 residues. The CDR3 spells CASSPGTLLYERYF. In DNA form, the CDR3 reads TGTGCCAGCAGCCCCGGGACTCTCCTCTACGAGCGGTACTTC. Combining the CDR3 with reference TRBV5-4 and TRBJ2-7 gives the whole variable domain ETGVTQSPTHLIKTRGQQVTLRCSSQSGHNTVSWYQQALGQGPQFIFQYYREEENGRGNFPPRFSGLQFPNYSSELNVNALELDDSALYLCASSPGTLLYERYFGPGTRLTVT.

This clonotype was detected once. Since a much larger clone is just one base distant, this may be a read error. The rearrangement links TRBV12-3 or TRBV12-4 to TRBJ1-2; 8 bases agree with TRBD1. The CDR3 runs to 14 residues. The junction had 8 bases not matched to a gene; V was cut back by 5 bases and J by 6 bases. The CDR3 nucleotides read TGTGCCAGCAGTCCCACGGACAGGGCCCATGGCTACACCTTC. Translation: CASSPTDRAHGYTF.

Note on this clonotype: Sequence at one end of the junction differs from germline and may be a read error. V gene TRBV11-2 combines with J gene TRBJ2-5; 9 nucleotides line up with TRBD2. The germline V gene has CDR1 SGHAT and CDR2 FQNNGV. The CDR3 contains 17 residues. In nucleotides, the CDR3 is TGTGCCAGCATCTTAGTAGAGGCGGGGGGGACGGAAGAGACCCAGTACTTC. This codes for CASILVEAGGTEETQYF.

This clonotype was recorded a few times. The final CDR3 position lacks the conserved phenylalanine or tryptophan, pointing to a likely read error. The J gene is TRBJ2-5, the V gene TRBV20-1; 8 bases are a match to TRBD2. This CDR3 comprises 13 residues. Germline loops: CDR1 DFQATT, CDR2 SNEGSKA (reference sequence). Trimming at V came to 6 bases and at J to 5 bases, leaving 8 bases not matched to a gene. The CDR3 region has the DNA TGCAGTGCCAAAAGCGGGAGCCCGGAGACCCAGTACATC. The encoded protein is CSAKSGSPETQYI.